The present T cell receptor (beta chain) was sequenced within a study of blood T cell repertoires in COVID-19. The CDR3 is 14 residues long. The junction had 3 bases not matched to a gene; V was cut back by 4 bases and J by 5 bases. CDR1 is SGHRS and CDR2 is YFSETQ in the germline V gene. Details on this clone: This CDR3 is also generated by other DNA sequences in the sample.

Assay: immunoSEQ multiplex PCR; the TCRdb copy retains only in-frame clones and omits some. The sample includes roughly 400,000 clones, 88% of them seen just once. The study recruited exposed participants who had met a COVID-19 case within 2 weeks before entry. This receptor was taken from a woman under 30 who had been exposed to COVID-19. The sequenced material came from PBMCs or T cells enriched from blood (not recorded which). The chain combines TRBV5-1 with TRBJ2-5, with 12 nucleotides matching TRBD1. This CDR3 reads CASSRDRGQETQYF. The CDR3 region has the DNA TGCGCCAGCAGCCGGGACAGGGGGCAGGAGACCCAGTACTTC.